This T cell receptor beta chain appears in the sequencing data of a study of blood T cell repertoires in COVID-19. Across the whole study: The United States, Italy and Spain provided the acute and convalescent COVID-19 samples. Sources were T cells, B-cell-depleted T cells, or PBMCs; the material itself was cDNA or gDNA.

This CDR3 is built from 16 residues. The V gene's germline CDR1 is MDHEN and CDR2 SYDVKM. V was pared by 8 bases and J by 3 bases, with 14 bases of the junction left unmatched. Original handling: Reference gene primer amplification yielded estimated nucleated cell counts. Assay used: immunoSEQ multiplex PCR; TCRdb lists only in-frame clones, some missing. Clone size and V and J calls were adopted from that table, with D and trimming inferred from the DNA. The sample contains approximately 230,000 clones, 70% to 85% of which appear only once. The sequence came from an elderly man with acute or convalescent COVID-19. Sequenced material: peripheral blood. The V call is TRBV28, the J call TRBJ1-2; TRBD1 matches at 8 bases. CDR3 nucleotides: TGTGCCAGCGGGTTGTTAAGGGCAGGGGGCGACTATGGCTACACCTTC. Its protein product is CASGLLRAGGDYGYTF.